This T cell receptor (beta chain) is drawn from a study of T cell changes during pregnancy in multiple sclerosis. The assay was immunoSEQ multiplex PCR, and TCRdb's table has in-frame clones only and misses some. The top ten clones hold 3.3% of a sample with tens of thousands of clones, roughly nine tenths of them seen once. This CDR3 is built from 13 residues. The V end lost 0 bases, the J end lost 7 bases, and 9 bases lay between the germline ends. Germline V CDR1 and CDR2: MGHRA, YSYEKL. V usage is TRBV4-1 and J usage is TRBJ2-5; D call uncertain. This material consisted of peripheral blood, taken in the first trimester of pregnancy. The TCR was taken from a female donor in good health, enrolled as a control in a pregnancy study. CDR3 residues: CASSQDSSGTQYF. CDR3 sequence (DNA): TGCGCCAGCAGCCAAGATAGCAGTGGGACCCAGTACTTC.